This T cell receptor (beta chain) was recorded in a study of shared clonotypes between healthy human individuals. Overall study context: CD8 memory received one plate per donor, CD8 naive two, CD4 memory three and CD4 naive three.

This table comes from immunoSEQ multiplex PCR, and its TCRdb copy is limited to in-frame clones, with some not included. The repertoire holds approximately 1.1 million clones, with 78% as singletons. Trimming removed 1 base from V and 1 base from J, with 11 bases in between. In germline, CDR1 is SEHNR, CDR2 FQNEAQ (reference sequence). The CDR3 is 15 amino acids. Points on this clone: Its antigen is undetermined.

Study conclusions and caveats: The sharing of about 5% of naive CD4 clonotypes was seen across a few donors.

The chain couples TRBV7-9 to TRBJ2-7; D is uncertain. The sequence was obtained from a man aged 18 to 29 in good health. Some clones in this sample may be carry-over from other donors' samples. Sequenced sample: memory CD4+ T cells from PBMCs. Subset defined: CD45RA-negative fraction. CDR3 sequence (DNA): TGTGCCAGCAGCTTAGGTTATTCGAAGTCCTACGAGCAGTACTTC. This translates into CASSLGYSKSYEQYF. The whole variable domain, remainder taken from reference TRBV7-9 and TRBJ2-7, is DTGVSQNPRHKITKRGQNVTFRCDPISEHNRLYWYRQTLGQGPEFLTYFQNEAQLEKSRLLSDRFSAERPKGSFSTLEIQRTEQGDSAMYLCASSLGYSKSYEQYFGPGTRLTVT.